This record looks at one T cell receptor beta chain sequence and its context. The antigen is not known. The sample is drawn from a study of blood T cells in healthy people across ages. Study results and caveats: Fewer expanded clones and more diversity marked long-lived versus aged donors. Estimated diversity, derived from one million T cells, was regarded as an underestimate.

The authors drew around 9.4 milliliters of peripheral blood from each donor. Isolation recovered at least 6 million PBMCs from every sample. The CDR3 is made up of 16 amino acids. The germline CDR1 and CDR2 sequences are SGHRS and YFSETQ. Trimming shortened V by 0 bases and J by 2 bases, and 14 bases separated the two germline ends. It was with a sample-barcoded 5' primer and a J-beta primer mix that a second PCR of roughly 6 to 11 cycles was run. Each CDR3 protein gets one entry after TCRdb re-called the 5' RACE reads with MiXCR. Altogether about 930,000 distinct CDR3 sequences are present, around 29% being singletons, with the ten largest covering about 9.4%. The data also belong to a second study, concerning T cells of mothers and their children.

The chain uses TRBV5-1 and TRBJ1-1, with no clear D. The receptor comes from a woman in her thirties or forties in good health. The sequencing input was blood. The CDR3 loop reads CASSLVGSTINTEAFF. CDR3 nucleotides: TGCGCCAGCAGCTTGGTGGGCTCGACTATTAACACTGAAGCTTTCTTT.